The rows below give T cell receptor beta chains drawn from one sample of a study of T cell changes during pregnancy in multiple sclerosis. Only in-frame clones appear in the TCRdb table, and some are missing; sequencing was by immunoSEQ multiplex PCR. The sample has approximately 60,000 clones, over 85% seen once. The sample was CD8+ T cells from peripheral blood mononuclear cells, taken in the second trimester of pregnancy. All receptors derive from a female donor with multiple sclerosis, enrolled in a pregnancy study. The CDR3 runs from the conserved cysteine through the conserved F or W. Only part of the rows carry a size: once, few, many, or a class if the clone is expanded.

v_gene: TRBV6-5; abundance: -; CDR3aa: CASSGDRDVHEQYF
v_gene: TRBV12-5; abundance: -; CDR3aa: CASGQASSYNEQFF
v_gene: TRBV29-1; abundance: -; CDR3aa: CSVEPSTSGRFHETQYF
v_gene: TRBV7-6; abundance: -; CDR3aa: CASSFRQASEQYF
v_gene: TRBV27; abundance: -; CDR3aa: CASSLSGTGGNEQFF
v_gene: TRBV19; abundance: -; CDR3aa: CASSLGGWDEQFF
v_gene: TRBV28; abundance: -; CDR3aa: CASRDRDTYTGELFF
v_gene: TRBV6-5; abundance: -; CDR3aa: CASKGRAGGTDTQYF
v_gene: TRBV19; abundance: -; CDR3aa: CASSIRAGVYQPQHF
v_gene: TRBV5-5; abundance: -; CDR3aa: CASSPGTSGRLTYEQYF
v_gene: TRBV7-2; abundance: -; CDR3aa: CASSLALGKGTGNTGELFF
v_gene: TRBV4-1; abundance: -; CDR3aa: CASSRSTGLQYYEQYF
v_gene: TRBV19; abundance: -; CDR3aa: CASSINQGASYNEQFF
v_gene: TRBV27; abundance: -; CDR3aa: CASRPGGYQYNEQFF
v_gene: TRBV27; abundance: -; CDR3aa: CASSTDRDRGYEQYF
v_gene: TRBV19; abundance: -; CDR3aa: CASANGSPYEQYF
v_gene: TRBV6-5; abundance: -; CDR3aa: CASSYGLTGEEAFF
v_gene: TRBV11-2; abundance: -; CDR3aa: CASSYLPGQRLNTEAFF
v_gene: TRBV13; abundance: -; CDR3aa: CASSLVGQGNYGYTF
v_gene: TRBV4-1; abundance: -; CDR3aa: CASSLKGSGTSYEQYF
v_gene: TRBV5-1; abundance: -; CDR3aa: CASSHGQGNYGYTF
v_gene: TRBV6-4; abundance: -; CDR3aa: CASSHDQGTQYF
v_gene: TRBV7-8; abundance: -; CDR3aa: CASSFPLNYGYTF
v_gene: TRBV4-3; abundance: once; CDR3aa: CASSQDPPGAGGNEQFF
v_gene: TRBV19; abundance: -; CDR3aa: CASSFGGLVYEQYF
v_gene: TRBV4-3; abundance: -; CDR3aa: CASSQTGTSQGETQYF
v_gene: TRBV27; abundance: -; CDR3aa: CASSPTRFGETQYF
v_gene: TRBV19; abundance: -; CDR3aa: CASSRDGNTEAFF
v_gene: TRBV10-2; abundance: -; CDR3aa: CASSEGGGGELFF
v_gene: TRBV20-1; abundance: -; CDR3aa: CSAPGGQGINF
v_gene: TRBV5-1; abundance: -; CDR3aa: CASSLGQGNSPLHF
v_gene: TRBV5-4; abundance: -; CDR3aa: CASSLPGRAQRGGKETQYF
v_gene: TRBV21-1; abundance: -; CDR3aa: CASSKDRGEQYF
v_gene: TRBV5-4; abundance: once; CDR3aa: CASSFGRFSYEQYF
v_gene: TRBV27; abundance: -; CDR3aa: CASSLRRGRETQYF
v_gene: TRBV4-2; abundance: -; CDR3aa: CASSQQTGYEQYF
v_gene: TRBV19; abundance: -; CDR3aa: CASSIGTGANTEAFF
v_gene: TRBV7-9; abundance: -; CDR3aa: CASSSPDRGHEQFF
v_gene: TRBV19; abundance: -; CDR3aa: CASIDWSSGANVLTF
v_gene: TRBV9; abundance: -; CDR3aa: CASTPDYPWAGELFF